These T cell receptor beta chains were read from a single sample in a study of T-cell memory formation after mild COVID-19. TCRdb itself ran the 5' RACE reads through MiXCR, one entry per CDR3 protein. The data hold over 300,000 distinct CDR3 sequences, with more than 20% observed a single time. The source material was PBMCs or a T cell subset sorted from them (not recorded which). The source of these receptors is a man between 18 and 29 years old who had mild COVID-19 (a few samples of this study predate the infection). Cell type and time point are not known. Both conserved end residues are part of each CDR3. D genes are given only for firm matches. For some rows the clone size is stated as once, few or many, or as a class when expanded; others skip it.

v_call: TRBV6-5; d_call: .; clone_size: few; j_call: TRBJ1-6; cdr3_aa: CASSYGVVGSPLHF; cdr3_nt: TGTGCCAGCAGTTACGGGGTTGTTGGTTCACCCCTCCACTTT
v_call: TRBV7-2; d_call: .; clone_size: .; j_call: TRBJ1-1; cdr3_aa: CASSFPRYTEAFF; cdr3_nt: TGTGCCAGCAGCTTTCCGAGGTACACTGAAGCTTTCTTT
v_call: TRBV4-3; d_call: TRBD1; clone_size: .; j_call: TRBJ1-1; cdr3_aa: CASSQVLGQGDTEAFF; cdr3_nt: TGCGCCAGCAGCCAAGTGTTAGGACAGGGCGACACTGAAGCTTTCTTT
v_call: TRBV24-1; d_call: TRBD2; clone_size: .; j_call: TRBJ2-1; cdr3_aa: CATSEAGTSGNEQFF; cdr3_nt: TGTGCCACCAGTGAGGCCGGGACTAGCGGCAATGAGCAGTTCTTC
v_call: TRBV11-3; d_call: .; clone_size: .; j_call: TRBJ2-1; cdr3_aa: CASSLVGAEQFF; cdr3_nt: TGTGCCAGCAGCTTAGTGGGTGCTGAGCAGTTCTTC
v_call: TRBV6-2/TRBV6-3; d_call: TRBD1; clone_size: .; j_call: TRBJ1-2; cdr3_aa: CASMGTGPSWNGYTF; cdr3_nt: TGTGCCAGCATGGGGACAGGGCCGTCTTGGAATGGCTACACCTTC
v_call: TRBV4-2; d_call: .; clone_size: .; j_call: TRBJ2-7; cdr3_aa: CASSPRGPIEQYF; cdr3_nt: TGTGCCAGCAGCCCCCGGGGGCCCATCGAGCAGTACTTC
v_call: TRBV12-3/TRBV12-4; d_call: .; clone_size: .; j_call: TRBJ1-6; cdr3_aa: CASSLNRENSPLHF; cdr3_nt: TGTGCCAGCAGTTTAAACAGGGAGAACTCACCCCTCCACTTT
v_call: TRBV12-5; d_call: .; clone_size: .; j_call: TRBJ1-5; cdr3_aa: CASGLHRGIGQPQHF; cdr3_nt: TGTGCTAGTGGTTTGCATAGAGGAATCGGCCAGCCCCAGCATTTT
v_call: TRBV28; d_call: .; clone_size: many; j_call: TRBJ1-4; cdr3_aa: CASNPQDTQGWEKLFF; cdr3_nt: TGTGCCAGCAACCCCCAAGACACCCAGGGGTGGGAAAAACTGTTTTTT
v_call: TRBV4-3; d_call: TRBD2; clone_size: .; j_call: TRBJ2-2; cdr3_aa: CASSGVGGYGGELFF; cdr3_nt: TGCGCCAGCAGCGGAGTCGGGGGGTATGGCGGGGAGCTGTTTTTT
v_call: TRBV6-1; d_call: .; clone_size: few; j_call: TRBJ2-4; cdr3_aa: CASSLGGVLAKNIQYF; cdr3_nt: TGTGCCAGCAGTCTAGGCGGAGTTCTAGCCAAAAACATTCAGTACTTC
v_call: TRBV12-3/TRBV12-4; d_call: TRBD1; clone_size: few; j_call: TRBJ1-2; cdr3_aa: CASTGDRGIYGYTF; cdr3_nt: TGTGCCAGCACCGGGGACAGGGGGATTTATGGCTACACCTTC
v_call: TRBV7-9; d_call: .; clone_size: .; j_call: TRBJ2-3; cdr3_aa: CASSSPGRSDTQYF; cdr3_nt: TGTGCCAGCAGCTCCCCGGGGCGGTCGGATACGCAGTATTTT
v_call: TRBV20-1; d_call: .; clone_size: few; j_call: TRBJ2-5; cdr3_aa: CSARDGLIWGGGDETQYF; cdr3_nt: TGCAGTGCTAGAGATGGTTTGATATGGGGAGGGGGAGATGAGACCCAGTACTTC
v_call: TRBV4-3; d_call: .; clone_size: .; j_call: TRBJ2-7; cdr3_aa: CASSQDGLNYEQYF; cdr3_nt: TGCGCCAGCAGCCAAGATGGGCTAAACTACGAGCAGTACTTC
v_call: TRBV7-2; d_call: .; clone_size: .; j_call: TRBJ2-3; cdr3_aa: CASSLLGGPSASDTQYF; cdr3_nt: TGTGCCAGCAGCTTATTAGGAGGACCATCGGCATCAGATACGCAGTATTTT
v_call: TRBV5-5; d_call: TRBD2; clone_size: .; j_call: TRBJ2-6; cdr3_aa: CASSLEGLAFGANVLTF; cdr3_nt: TGTGCCAGCAGCTTGGAGGGACTAGCATTTGGGGCCAACGTCCTGACTTTC
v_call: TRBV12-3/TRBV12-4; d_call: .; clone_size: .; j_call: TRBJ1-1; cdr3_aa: CASSTPGGGGTEAFF; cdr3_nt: TGTGCCAGCAGTACTCCGGGGGGAGGGGGCACTGAAGCTTTCTTT
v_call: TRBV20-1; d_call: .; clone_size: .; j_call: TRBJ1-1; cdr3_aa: CSARVVTGGRNTEAFF; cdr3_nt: TGCAGTGCTAGAGTGGTCACGGGTGGAAGGAACACTGAAGCTTTCTTT